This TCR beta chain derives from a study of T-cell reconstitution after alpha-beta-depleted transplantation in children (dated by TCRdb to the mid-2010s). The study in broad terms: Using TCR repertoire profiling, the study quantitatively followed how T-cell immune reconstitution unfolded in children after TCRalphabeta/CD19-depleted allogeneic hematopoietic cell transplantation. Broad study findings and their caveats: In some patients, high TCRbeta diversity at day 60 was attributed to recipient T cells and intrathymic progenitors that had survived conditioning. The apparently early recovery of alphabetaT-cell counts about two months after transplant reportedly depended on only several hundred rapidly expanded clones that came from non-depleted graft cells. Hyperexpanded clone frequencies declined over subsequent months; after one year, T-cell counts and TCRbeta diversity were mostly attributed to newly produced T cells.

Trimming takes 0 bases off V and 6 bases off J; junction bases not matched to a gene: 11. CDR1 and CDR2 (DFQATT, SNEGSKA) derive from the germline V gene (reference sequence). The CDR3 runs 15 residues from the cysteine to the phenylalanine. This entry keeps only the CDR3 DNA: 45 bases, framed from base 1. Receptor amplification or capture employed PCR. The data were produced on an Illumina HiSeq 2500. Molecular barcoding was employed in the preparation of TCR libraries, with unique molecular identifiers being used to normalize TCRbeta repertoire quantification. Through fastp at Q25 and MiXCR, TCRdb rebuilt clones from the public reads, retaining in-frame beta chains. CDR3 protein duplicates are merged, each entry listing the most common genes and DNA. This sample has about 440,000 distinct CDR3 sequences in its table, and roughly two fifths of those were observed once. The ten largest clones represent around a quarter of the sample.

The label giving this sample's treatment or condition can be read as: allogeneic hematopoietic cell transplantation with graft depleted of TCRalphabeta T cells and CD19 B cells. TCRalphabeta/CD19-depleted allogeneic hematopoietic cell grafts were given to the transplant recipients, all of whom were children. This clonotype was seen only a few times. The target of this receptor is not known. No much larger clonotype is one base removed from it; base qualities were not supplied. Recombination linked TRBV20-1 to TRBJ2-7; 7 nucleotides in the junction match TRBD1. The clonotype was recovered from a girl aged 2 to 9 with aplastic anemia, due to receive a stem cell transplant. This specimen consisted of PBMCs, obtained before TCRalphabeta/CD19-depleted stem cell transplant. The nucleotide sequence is TGCAGTGCTAGAGATCAAAGACAGGGCCTCGGCGAGCAGTACTTC. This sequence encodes CSARDQRQGLGEQYF.